Each of the 11 T cell receptor beta chains below was sequenced from the same sample in a study of cytomegalovirus exposure and HLA in healthy donors. Measured with immunoSEQ multiplex PCR; TCRdb has only the in-frame clones, and not every one. The table shows around 130,000 clones, with 70% to 90% occurring only once. Sequencing used PBMCs. These receptors all stem from a young woman in good health and CMV-seronegative.

The rearrangement joins TRBV7-9 to TRBJ2-5; a possible D gene is TRBD2 (7 bases). The CDR3 contains 14 residues. V was shortened by 3 bases and J by 7 bases, with 15 bases between the two germline ends. The germline gives CDR1 SEHNR, CDR2 FQNEAQ (reference sequence). CDR3 DNA: TGTGCCAGCAGCTTGGGAGGGGGGGCCTCGACCCAGTACTTC. It encodes CASSLGGGASTQYF. Supplemented by reference TRBV7-9 and TRBJ2-5, the full variable domain reads DTGVSQNPRHKITKRGQNVTFRCDPISEHNRLYWYRQTLGQGPEFLTYFQNEAQLEKSRLLSDRFSAERPKGSFSTLEIQRTEQGDSAMYLCASSLGGGASTQYFGPGTRLLVL.

This chain joins TRBV7-8 and TRBJ2-7, with TRBD1 matching 12 bases. CDR3 length equals 21 residues. Germline V gives CDR1 SGHVS, CDR2 FQNEAQ. Trimming at V came to 4 bases and at J to 3 bases, leaving 22 bases not matched to a gene. This CDR3 is CASSYPTRRDRGHPNNYEQYF. The CDR3 coding sequence is TGTGCCAGCAGCTACCCCACACGAAGGGACAGGGGGCACCCAAACAACTACGAGCAGTACTTC.

This clone was recorded only once. This rearrangement joins TRBV5-6 to TRBJ2-5; a possible D gene is TRBD1 (6 bases). From germline, CDR1 is SGHDT and CDR2 YYEEEE. The CDR3 runs to 17 residues. Trimming pared 0 bases from V and 1 base from J, leaving 16 bases between. CDR3 DNA: TGTGCCAGCAGCTTGGTCGGATTCCAGGGGTCCCAAGAGACCCAGTACTTC. Translating gives CASSLVGFQGSQETQYF. Drawing the rest from reference TRBV5-6 and TRBJ2-5, the complete variable domain is DAGVTQSPTHLIKTRGQQVTLRCSPKSGHDTVSWYQQALGQGPQFIFQYYEEEERQRGNFPDRFSGHQFPNYSSELNVNALLLGDSALYLCASSLVGFQGSQETQYFGPGTRLLVL.

This clone was observed a single time. The chain recombines TRBV6-1 with TRBJ2-7; D unclear. V lost 2 bases and J 3 bases, leaving 11 bases between the germline ends. The CDR3 sequence is 14 residues long. CDR1 MNHNS and CDR2 SASEGT come from the germline V gene. Here the CDR3 DNA reads TGTGCCAGCAGTGAAAGAGGCAGCATCTACGAGCAGTACTTC. It is translated as CASSERGSIYEQYF.

A few counts support this clone. The chain carries TRBV18 and TRBJ2-7; a weak D match, TRBD1 (5 bases). Germline V gene sequence: CDR1 KGHSH, CDR2 LQKENI. Trimming took off 4 bases at V and 0 bases at J, with 13 bases between the two ends. The CDR3 runs 15 residues. CDR3 in amino acids: CASSHRSTGSYEQYF. In DNA form, the CDR3 reads TGTGCCAGCTCACACAGGAGTACCGGCTCCTACGAGCAGTACTTC.

The chain carries TRBV6-6 and TRBJ2-7, with TRBD1 matching 7 bases. The length of the CDR3 is 13 residues. V trimming: 6 bases; J trimming: 0 bases; junction bases outside the gene matches: 2. The germline CDR1 and CDR2 sequences are MNHNY and SVGAGI (reference sequence). CDR3 sequence reads: CASSWDSSYEQYF. CDR3 DNA: TGTGCCAGCAGCTGGGACAGCTCCTACGAGCAGTACTTC.

This clone came up many times. V gene TRBV7-6 combines with J gene TRBJ1-1, with 7 bases that match TRBD1. Trimming removed 5 bases from V and 6 bases from J; junction bases left unmatched: 6. The V gene's germline CDR1 is SGHVS and CDR2 FNYEAQ. The CDR3 sequence is 13 residues long. CDR3 coding DNA: TGTGCCAGCAGCCCTATGACAGGGCCTGAAGCTTTCTTT. It is translated as CASSPMTGPEAFF.

V gene TRBV10-3 combines with J gene TRBJ2-3, with 7 bases matching TRBD2. CDR1 is ENHRY and CDR2 is SYGVKD in the germline V gene. V dropped 9 bases and J dropped 1; count of bases not matched to a gene: 7. CDR3 length: 14 residues. The CDR3 bases are TGTGCCATGGATGGGGGAGGGGGCACAGATACGCAGTATTTT. As protein: CAMDGGGGTDTQYF.

V and J are TRBV14 and TRBJ2-5; TRBD2 aligns across 7 bases. In germline, CDR1 is SGHDN, CDR2 FVKESK. The CDR3 has 16 amino acids. V dropped 1 base and J dropped 1; count of bases not matched to a gene: 6. The CDR3 spells CASSQGVGRGQETQYF. For the CDR3, the DNA is TGTGCCAGCAGCCAAGGAGTGGGGAGGGGCCAAGAGACCCAGTACTTC.

Comment on this clone: This sample also contains other DNA sequences that code for the same CDR3. V gene TRBV7-2 combines with J gene TRBJ1-6; 7 nucleotides align to TRBD1. The CDR3 sequence is 16 residues long. After removal of 5 bases from V and 7 bases from J, the junction contained 11 bases not matched to a gene. Germline CDR1 SGHTA, CDR2 FQGNSA. The CDR3 DNA reads TGTGCCAGCAGCGACAGGGTTCAACGGAGGAATTCACCCCTCCACTTT. Translating gives CASSDRVQRRNSPLHF.

The V gene is TRBV30, the J gene TRBJ1-1; TRBD1 is a possible D gene (5 bases). Per germline, CDR1 GTSNPN and CDR2 SVGIG (reference sequence). Trimming cost V 3 bases and J 2 bases, with 10 bases left between them. CDR3 length: 13 amino acids. CDR3 residues: CAWSPGGNTEAFF. CDR3 nucleotides: TGTGCCTGGAGCCCGGGGGGAAACACTGAAGCTTTCTTT.